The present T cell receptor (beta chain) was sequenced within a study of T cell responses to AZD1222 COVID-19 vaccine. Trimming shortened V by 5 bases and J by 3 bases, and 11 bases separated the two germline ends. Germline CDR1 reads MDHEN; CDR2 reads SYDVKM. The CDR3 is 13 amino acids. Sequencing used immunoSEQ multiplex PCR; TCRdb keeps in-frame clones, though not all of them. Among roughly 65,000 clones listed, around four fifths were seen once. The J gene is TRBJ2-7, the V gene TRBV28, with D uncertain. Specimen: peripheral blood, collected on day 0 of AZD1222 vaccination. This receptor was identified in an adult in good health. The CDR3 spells CASSVNRVYEQYF. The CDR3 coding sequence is TGTGCCAGCAGTGTAAACCGGGTCTACGAGCAGTACTTC.